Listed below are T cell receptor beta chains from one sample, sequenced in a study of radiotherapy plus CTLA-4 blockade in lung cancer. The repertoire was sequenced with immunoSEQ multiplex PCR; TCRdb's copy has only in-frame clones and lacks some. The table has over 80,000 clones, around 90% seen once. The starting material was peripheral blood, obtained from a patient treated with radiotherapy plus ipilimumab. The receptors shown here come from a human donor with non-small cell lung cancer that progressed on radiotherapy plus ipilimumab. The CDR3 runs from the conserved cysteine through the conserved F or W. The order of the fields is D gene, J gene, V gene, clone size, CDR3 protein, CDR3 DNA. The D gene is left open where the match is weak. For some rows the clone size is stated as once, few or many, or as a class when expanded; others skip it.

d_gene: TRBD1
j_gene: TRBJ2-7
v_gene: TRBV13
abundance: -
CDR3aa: CASSLSGGSYEQYF
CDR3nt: TGTGCCAGCAGCTTATCAGGGGGCTCCTACGAGCAGTACTTC

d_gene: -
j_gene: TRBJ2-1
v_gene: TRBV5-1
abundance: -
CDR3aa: CASTPSGSSYNEQFF
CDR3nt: TGCGCCAGCACCCCCTCCGGGAGCTCCTACAATGAGCAGTTCTTC

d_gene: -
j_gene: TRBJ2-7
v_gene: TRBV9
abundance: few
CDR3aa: CASSPKAQGGYEQYF
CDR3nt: TGTGCCAGCAGCCCCAAGGCTCAGGGAGGTTACGAGCAGTACTTC

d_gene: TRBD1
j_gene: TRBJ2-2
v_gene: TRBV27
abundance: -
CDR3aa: CASSLSGQGNTGELFF
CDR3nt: TGTGCCAGCAGTTTATCAGGACAGGGGAACACCGGGGAGCTGTTTTTT

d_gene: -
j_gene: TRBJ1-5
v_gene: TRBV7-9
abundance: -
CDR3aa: CASSLGSGSSNQPQHF
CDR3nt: TGTGCCAGCAGCTTGGGTTCGGGGTCTAGCAATCAGCCCCAGCATTTT

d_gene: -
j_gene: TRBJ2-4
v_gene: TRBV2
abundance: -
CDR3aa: CASSARGPENIQYF
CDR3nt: TGTGCCAGCAGTGCGCGGGGGCCCGAAAACATTCAGTACTTC

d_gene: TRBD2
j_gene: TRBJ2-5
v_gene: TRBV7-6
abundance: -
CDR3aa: CASSLGLAVAGPQETQYF
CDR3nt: TGTGCCAGCAGCTTAGGGCTGGCAGTAGCGGGACCCCAAGAGACCCAGTACTTC

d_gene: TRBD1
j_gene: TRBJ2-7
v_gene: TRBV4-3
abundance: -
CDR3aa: CASSQNRRQGSGDWPYEQYF
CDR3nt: TGCGCCAGCAGCCAAAACCGCCGACAGGGGTCTGGGGACTGGCCCTACGAGCAGTACTTC

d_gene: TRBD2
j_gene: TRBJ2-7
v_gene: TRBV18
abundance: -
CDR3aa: CASSPRAGGSDEQYF
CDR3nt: TGTGCCAGCTCACCACGAGCGGGGGGGTCCGACGAGCAGTACTTC

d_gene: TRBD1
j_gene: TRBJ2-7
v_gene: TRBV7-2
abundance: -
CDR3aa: CASSLPGTAEQYF
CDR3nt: TGTGCCAGCAGCTTACCCGGGACAGCCGAGCAGTACTTC

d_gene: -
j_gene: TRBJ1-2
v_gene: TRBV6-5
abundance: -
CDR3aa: CASRTLFGYTF
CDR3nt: TGTGCCAGCAGGACCCTTTTCGGCTACACCTTC

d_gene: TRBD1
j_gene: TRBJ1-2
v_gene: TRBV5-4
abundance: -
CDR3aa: CASRLGSTGINYGYTF
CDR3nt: TGTGCCAGCAGACTTGGTTCGACAGGGATCAACTATGGCTACACCTTC

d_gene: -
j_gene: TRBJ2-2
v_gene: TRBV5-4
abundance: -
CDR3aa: CASSFMGVDTGELFF
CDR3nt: TGTGCCAGCAGCTTTATGGGTGTAGACACCGGGGAGCTGTTTTTT

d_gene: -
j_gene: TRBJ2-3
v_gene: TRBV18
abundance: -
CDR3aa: CASSPPHENTQYF
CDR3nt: TGTGCCAGCTCACCACCCCACGAGAATACGCAGTATTTT

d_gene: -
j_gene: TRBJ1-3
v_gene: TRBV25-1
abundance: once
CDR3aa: CASTPGGIGNTIYF
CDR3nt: TGTGCCAGCACCCCCGGTGGAATTGGAAACACCATATATTTT

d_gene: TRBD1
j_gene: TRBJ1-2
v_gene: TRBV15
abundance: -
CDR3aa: CATSRDGQGNYGYTF
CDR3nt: TGTGCCACCAGCAGAGATGGACAGGGAAACTATGGCTACACCTTC

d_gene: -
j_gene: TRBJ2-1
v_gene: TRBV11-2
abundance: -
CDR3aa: CASSLNGQGGYNEQFF
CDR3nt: TGTGCCAGCAGCTTAAATGGGCAGGGTGGCTACAATGAGCAGTTCTTC

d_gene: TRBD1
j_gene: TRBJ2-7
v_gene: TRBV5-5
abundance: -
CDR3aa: CASSQDRLYEQYF
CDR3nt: TGTGCCAGCAGCCAGGACAGGCTTTACGAGCAGTACTTC

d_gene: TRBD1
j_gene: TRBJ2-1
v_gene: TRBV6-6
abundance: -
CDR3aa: CASRASGTGDNEQFF
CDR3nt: TGTGCCAGCAGGGCCTCCGGGACAGGGGACAATGAGCAGTTCTTC

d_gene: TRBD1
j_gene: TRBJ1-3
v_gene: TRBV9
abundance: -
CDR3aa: CASSSRTGYSGNTIYF
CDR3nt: TGTGCCAGCAGCTCCCGGACAGGCTACTCTGGAAACACCATATATTTT

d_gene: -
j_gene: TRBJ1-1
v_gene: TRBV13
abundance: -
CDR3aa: CASSLRGTEAFF
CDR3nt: TGTGCCAGCAGCTTACGGGGGACTGAAGCTTTCTTT

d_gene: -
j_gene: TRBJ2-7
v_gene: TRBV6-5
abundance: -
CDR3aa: CASSYSPGGSYEQYF
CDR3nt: TGTGCCAGCAGTTACTCGCCGGGGGGCAGCTACGAGCAGTACTTC